A single sample is the source of the 7 T cell receptor beta chains below, sequenced in a study of cytomegalovirus exposure and HLA in healthy donors. Primers: 60 Vbeta forward and 13 Jbeta reverse. Clones were sequenced by immunoSEQ multiplex PCR, and TCRdb holds only the in-frame ones, with some missing. The sample has tens of thousands of clones, approximately 71% seen once; the top ten hold over 2%. The material sequenced was PBMCs. The origin of the receptors is a man in his forties in good health and CMV-seronegative.

The rearrangement uses TRBV30 and TRBJ2-3; possible D gene TRBD2, 5 bases. The CDR3 consists of 12 residues. CDR1 is GTSNPN and CDR2 is SVGIG in the germline V gene (reference sequence). Trimming pared 6 bases from V and 1 base from J, leaving 8 bases between. The DNA of the CDR3 is TGTGCCTGTAGAGCGGGCACAGATACGCAGTATTTT. Its translation is CACRAGTDTQYF.

The V and J genes are TRBV5-6 and TRBJ1-2; D gene unclear. The germline CDR1 and CDR2 sequences are SGHDT and YYEEEE. With 6 bases removed from V and 2 bases from J, the gap between germline ends came to 14 bases. The CDR3 contains 14 residues. Here the CDR3 DNA reads TGTGCCAGCACCAGAAAGTCCAGAAACTATGGCTACACCTTC. Its protein is CASTRKSRNYGYTF.

This clone was counted a few times. The V gene is TRBV7-9, the J gene TRBJ1-1, with 9 bases lining up with TRBD1. V dropped 5 bases and J dropped 7; count of bases not matched to a gene: 8. Germline V gene data show CDR1 as SEHNR and CDR2 as FQNEAQ (reference sequence). There are 14 residues in the CDR3. CDR3 sequence (DNA): TGTGCCAGCAGCCGACCGGGACAGGGAGTTGAAGCTTTCTTT. Translated, it gives CASSRPGQGVEAFF.

This clone was seen only once. V usage is TRBV30 and J usage is TRBJ1-4, with a tentative D call TRBD1 (5 bases). Germline V CDR1 and CDR2: GTSNPN, SVGIG (reference sequence). V was pared by 4 bases and J by 0 bases, with 12 bases between. The CDR3 is 15 amino acids. CDR3 residues: CAWTSGVPTNEKLFF. CDR3 nucleotides: TGTGCCTGGACCTCGGGGGTCCCAACTAATGAAAAACTGTTTTTT.

This clone occurred once. J is TRBJ2-5 and V is TRBV11-3; tentative D call: TRBD1 (6 bases). The CDR3 runs 13 residues. Trimming cost V 4 bases and J 2 bases, with 8 bases left between them. The V gene's germline CDR1 is SGHNT and CDR2 YENEEA. In DNA, the CDR3 is TGTGCCAGCAGCTCGGACAGTCAAGAGACCCAGTACTTC. It yields the protein CASSSDSQETQYF.

This clone turned up a few times. This chain connects TRBV6-6 to TRBJ1-5, with 10 positions matching TRBD1. CDR3 length equals 16 residues. The trim removed 5 bases at V and 7 bases at J, leaving 11 bases unmatched. Germline V gene data show CDR1 as MNHNY and CDR2 as SVGAGI (reference sequence). The CDR3 spells CASSLPGQGSGQPQHF. DNA for the CDR3: TGTGCCAGCAGTCTCCCGGGACAGGGGTCGGGGCAGCCCCAGCATTTT.

J is TRBJ1-2 and V is TRBV5-1; D possibly corresponds to TRBD1 (5 bases). This CDR3 spans 14 amino acids. Germline lookup yields CDR1 SGHRS and CDR2 YFSETQ. V was shortened by 0 bases and J by 4 bases, with 10 bases between the two germline ends. CDR3 in amino acids: CASSLVGEAYGYTF. The CDR3 coding sequence is TGCGCCAGCAGCTTGGTAGGGGAAGCCTATGGCTACACCTTC.